Reported below is one TCR beta chain. Its antigen is currently unknown. These data come from a study of post-analysis software for immune sequencing data. Study findings and constraints: Patients with multiple sclerosis recorded significantly lower normalized Chao1 diversity than controls, the study found. TRBV segments more frequent in patients than in controls numbered about five and included TRBV5-6, TRBV5-1 and TRBV20-1. Under the F measure, samples that were prepared in one batch clustered strongly together.

Built from TCR beta cDNA, the libraries had unique molecular identifiers in them. In TCRdb, the PCR reads were re-called with MiXCR into one record per CDR3 protein. Among about half a million distinct CDR3 sequences, less than 45% were seen once, and the ten largest hold about 12%. Germline values: CDR1 SQVTM, CDR2 ANQGSEA. CDR3 length equals 14 residues. V was pared by 7 bases and J by 0 bases, with 12 bases between. The receptor was isolated from a girl aged 10-17 years with multiple sclerosis. The sample taken for sequencing was blood. The rearrangement uses TRBV29-1 and TRBJ2-2; D may correspond to TRBD1 or TRBD2 (5 bases each). CDR3 residues: CSAGTGTNTGELFF. The CDR3 DNA follows: TGCAGCGCCGGGACGGGGACGAACACCGGGGAGCTGTTTTTT.